This TCR beta chain was captured by sequencing in a study of technical replicates of blood from a few donors. This table comes from immunoSEQ multiplex PCR, and its TCRdb copy is limited to in-frame clones, with some not included. The data contain about 72,000 clones, 95% of them singletons. The sequenced sample was T cells isolated from PBMCs. This TCR was recovered from a human donor in good health.

In DNA, the CDR3 is TGTGCCAGCACCACGGACAGGGGTGGTGGCTACACCTTC. Translated, it gives CASTTDRGGGYTF. This chain uses TRBV5-6 with TRBJ1-2; 9 positions match TRBD1. The CDR3 is made up of 13 amino acids. The V and J ends lost 6 bases and 7 bases, in that order; junction bases with no gene match: 7. Germline-derived CDR1 and CDR2 are SGHDT and YYEEEE.